The T cell receptor (beta chain) under discussion was sequenced for a study of T cell repertoires in cytomegalovirus infection. Study in general: Used in the study were CMV epitopes, some recently identified and HLA-C-restricted, others well-studied and HLA-B-restricted. Carrying CMV and the relevant HLA type showed in public TCR beta signatures. Study-wide points: CMV-specific TCR beta clonotypes restricted by HLA-C dominated the ex vivo response. Summed public TCR beta family frequency identified CMV carriers bearing the relevant HLA.

The germline V gene has CDR1 MNHEY and CDR2 SVGEGT. The CDR3 has 16 amino acids. Unmatched junction bases numbered 7, after V lost 2 bases and J lost 0 bases. TCRdb analysed the reads with MiXCR anew, one entry per CDR3 protein. The data contain about 700,000 distinct CDR3 sequences, around 32% of them singletons. This clonotype was counted only a few times. Its cognate antigen is unknown. The source was cultured PBMCs, collected from culture after CMV antigen stimulation. The origin of this receptor is a human donor in good health (CMV status not recorded). Some clones in this sample may be carry-over from other donors' samples. The rearrangement joins TRBV6-2 or TRBV6-3 to TRBJ2-7; 7 bases fit TRBD2. The CDR3 protein is CASSYPRSGGSYEQYF. The CDR3 nucleotides read TGTGCCAGCAGTTACCCAAGATCGGGGGGCTCCTACGAGCAGTACTTC.